Following are 15 T cell receptor beta chains from one sample sequenced in a study of OX40 agonist ivuxolimab in advanced cancers. Assay: immunoSEQ multiplex PCR; the TCRdb copy retains only in-frame clones and omits some. The sample records about 79,000 clones, approximately 85% being singletons. The input for sequencing was CD4+ or CD8+ T cells sorted from blood, taken in a trial of the OX40 agonist ivuxolimab. All receptors come from an adult with an advanced solid tumor such as melanoma, head and neck, liver or kidney cancer.

The chain is built from TRBV11-2 and TRBJ2-1, with 8 bases fitting TRBD2. V lost 4 bases to trimming and J lost 6 bases; unmatched junction nucleotides: 2. The CDR3 is made up of 13 amino acids. Germline V gene lookup returns CDR1 SGHAT and CDR2 FQNNGV. As DNA, the CDR3 is TGTGCCAGCAGCTCCGGGACTAGCAATGAGCAGTTCTTC. This sequence encodes CASSSGTSNEQFF.

This chain connects TRBV5-6 to TRBJ2-4, with 9 bases fitting TRBD1. With V trimmed by 0 bases and J by 0 bases, 4 bases remained unmatched. The CDR3 length is 17 residues. Per the germline V gene, CDR1 is SGHDT and CDR2 is YYEEEE. CDR3 bases: TGTGCCAGCAGCTTGGGGTACAGGGGGCTAGCCAAAAACATTCAGTACTTC. Protein: CASSLGYRGLAKNIQYF.

This rearrangement joins TRBV14 to TRBJ2-7; D is perhaps TRBD1 (5 bases). Germline values: CDR1 SGHDN, CDR2 FVKESK. Trimming stripped 1 base from V and 4 bases from J, with 8 bases between. The CDR3 has 13 amino acids. The CDR3 coding sequence is TGTGCCAGCAGCCAAGGGACAACTTACGAGCAGTACTTC. Encoded protein: CASSQGTTYEQYF.

V is TRBV10-3 and J is TRBJ1-1; D is unresolved. Trimming took off 1 base at V and 2 bases at J, with 11 bases between the two ends. Germline V CDR1 and CDR2: ENHRY, SYGVKD. CDR3 length: 15 residues. The CDR3 loop is CAISELQDINTEAFF. DNA of the CDR3: TGTGCCATCAGTGAGTTGCAGGATATCAACACTGAAGCTTTCTTT.

The chain carries TRBV28 and TRBJ2-1, with 11 positions matching TRBD2. The CDR3 consists of 16 residues. The germline gives CDR1 MDHEN, CDR2 SYDVKM. V trimming: 6 bases; J trimming: 10 bases; junction bases outside the gene matches: 14. CDR3 loop: CASSPLAGGHNSEQFF. CDR3 DNA sequence: TGTGCCAGCAGCCCGTTAGCGGGAGGGCACAATAGCGAGCAGTTCTTC.

This clone has a handful of counts. This chain joins TRBV4-2 and TRBJ2-1, with 7 bases lining up with TRBD2. The CDR3 totals 15 residues. Germline assignment: CDR1 LGHNA and CDR2 YNFKEQ. J lost 3 bases, V lost 0 bases, and 2 bases had no gene match. The CDR3 coding sequence is TGTGCCAGCAGCCAAGATGGCGGGAGCTACAATGAGCAGTTCTTC. Its protein product is CASSQDGGSYNEQFF.

The chain uses TRBV30 and TRBJ2-1; D unclear. CDR1 is GTSNPN, CDR2 SVGIG, per germline (reference sequence). The V end was cut by 7 bases, the J end by 0 bases, with 4 bases between. The CDR3 is 11 amino acids. This chain's CDR3 is CAFSSYNEQFF. CDR3 nucleotide sequence: TGTGCCTTTAGCTCCTACAATGAGCAGTTCTTC.

The chain couples TRBV28 to TRBJ1-2, with 11 positions matching TRBD1. After removal of 3 bases from V and 7 bases from J, the junction contained 7 bases not matched to a gene. Germline V gene data show CDR1 as MDHEN and CDR2 as SYDVKM. The CDR3 is made up of 15 amino acids. CDR3: CASSFTGTGGGGYTF. In nucleotides, the CDR3 is TGTGCCAGCAGTTTCACCGGGACAGGGGGAGGTGGCTACACCTTC.

As DNA, the CDR3 is TGTGCCAGCTCACGAGGGGTAGGGGAAAAACTGTTTTTT. Protein sequence: CASSRGVGEKLFF. The gene calls are TRBV18 and TRBJ1-4; D might be TRBD1 (5 bases). The CDR3 contains 13 residues. From germline, CDR1 is KGHSH and CDR2 LQKENI. Trimming pared 4 bases from V and 8 bases from J, leaving 11 bases between.

The V call is TRBV11-3, the J call TRBJ2-1; D is uncertain. Germline V gives CDR1 SGHNT, CDR2 YENEEA. V gave up 1 base and J gave up 4 bases, with 8 bases separating them. This CDR3 spans 14 amino acids. The DNA of the CDR3 is TGTGCCAGCAGCTTAGGGTCGGCTTACAATGAGCAGTTCTTC. This codes for CASSLGSAYNEQFF.

The V call is TRBV19, the J call TRBJ2-1; 8 nucleotides line up with TRBD1. Germline V lookup: CDR1 LNHDA, CDR2 SQIVND (reference sequence). Germline trimming cut 6 bases from V and 5 bases from J; bases unmatched to any gene: 6. The CDR3 contains 14 residues. CDR3 bases: TGTGCCAGTAGAAAAGGACAGGGTCACAATGAGCAGTTCTTC. Protein: CASRKGQGHNEQFF.

As regards this clone: In the same sample, other DNA sequences code for this CDR3. The gene calls are TRBV7-2 and TRBJ2-2; D remains ambiguous. Trimming removed 2 bases at V and 7 bases at J, with 8 bases between. The CDR3 loop spans 13 amino acids. Germline CDR1 is SGHTA and CDR2 is FQGNSA. CDR3: CASSLLVRGELFF. As DNA, the CDR3 is TGTGCCAGCAGCTTACTGGTCCGCGGGGAGCTGTTTTTT.

The chain has TRBV28 and TRBJ1-5, with D unresolved. Trimming cost V 5 bases and J 2 bases, with 10 bases left between them. The germline gives CDR1 MDHEN, CDR2 SYDVKM. The CDR3 has 14 residues. The CDR3 DNA follows: TGTGCCAGCAGTCCCCTCGGGGGCAATCAGCCCCAGCATTTT. Translation: CASSPLGGNQPQHF.

This chain joins TRBV9 and TRBJ1-5; D possibly corresponds to TRBD1 (5 bases). Germline assignment: CDR1 SGDLS and CDR2 YYNGEE. V lost 4 bases and J 4 bases, leaving 15 bases between the germline ends. The CDR3 totals 15 residues. This CDR3 reads CASSPGTFLNQPQHF. CDR3 DNA sequence: TGTGCCAGCAGCCCAGGGACTTTTCTAAATCAGCCCCAGCATTTT.

This CDR3 is CASSLGGRQFF. CDR3 in DNA: TGTGCCAGCAGCTTGGGGGGGAGGCAGTTCTTC. The chain couples TRBV11-2 to TRBJ2-1; 7 bases are shared with TRBD2. The CDR3 is 11 amino acids. Germline-derived CDR1 and CDR2 are SGHAT and FQNNGV. With V trimmed by 3 bases and J by 12 bases, 2 bases remained unmatched.